This T cell receptor (beta chain) comes out of a study of shared clonotypes between healthy human individuals. Sequencing was at deep level. Evenly divided among several immunoSEQ plates was the genomic DNA of each subset. Some clones are missing from TCRdb's copy, which holds only in-frame ones; the method was immunoSEQ multiplex PCR. The data show approximately 440,000 clones, approximately 77% seen once. V lost 4 bases to trimming and J lost 5 bases; unmatched junction nucleotides: 7. This CDR3 region has 15 residues. Germline V gives CDR1 MDHEN, CDR2 SYDVKM. V gene TRBV28 combines with J gene TRBJ2-7; 11 bases fit TRBD2. The clonotype was recovered from a woman in her 40s in good health. Some clones in this sample may be carry-over from other donors' samples. The sequenced sample consisted of PBMCs. CDR3 nucleotide sequence: TGTGCCAGCAGTTCCTTAGCGGGAGGGAGAGACGAGCAGTACTTC. This encodes CASSSLAGGRDEQYF.